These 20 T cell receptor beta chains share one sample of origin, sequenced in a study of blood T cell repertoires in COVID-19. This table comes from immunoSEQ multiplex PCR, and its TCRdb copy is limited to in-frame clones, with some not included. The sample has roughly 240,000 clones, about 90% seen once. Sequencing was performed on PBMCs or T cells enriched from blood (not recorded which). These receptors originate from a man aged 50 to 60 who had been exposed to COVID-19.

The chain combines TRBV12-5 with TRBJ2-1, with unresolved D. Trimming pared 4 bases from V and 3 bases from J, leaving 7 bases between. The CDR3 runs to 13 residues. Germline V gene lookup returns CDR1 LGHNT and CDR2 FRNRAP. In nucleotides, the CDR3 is TGTGCTAGTGGTTCCCCCAGCTACAATGAGCAGTTCTTC. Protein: CASGSPSYNEQFF.

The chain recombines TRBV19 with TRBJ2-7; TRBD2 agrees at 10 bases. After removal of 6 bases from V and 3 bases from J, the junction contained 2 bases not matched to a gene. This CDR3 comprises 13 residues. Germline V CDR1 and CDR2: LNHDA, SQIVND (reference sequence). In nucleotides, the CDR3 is TGTGCCAGTAGGGCTAGCGGGAGCTACGAGCAGTACGTC. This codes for CASRASGSYEQYV.

The CDR3 protein is CATTGVNTQYF. In DNA, the CDR3 is TGTGCCACGACAGGGGTAAATACGCAGTATTTT. The chain recombines TRBV28 with TRBJ2-3; 8 bases line up with TRBD1. Germline CDR1 is MDHEN and CDR2 is SYDVKM. This CDR3 has 11 amino acids. After removal of 10 bases from V and 7 bases from J, the junction contained 4 bases not matched to a gene.

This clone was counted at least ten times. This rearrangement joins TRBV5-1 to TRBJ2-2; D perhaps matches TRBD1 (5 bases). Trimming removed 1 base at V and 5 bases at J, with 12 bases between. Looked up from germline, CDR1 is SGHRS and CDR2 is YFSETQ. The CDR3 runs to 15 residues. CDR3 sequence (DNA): TGCGCCAGCAGCTTGTCCGCAGGGCGAACCGGGGAGCTGTTTTTT. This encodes CASSLSAGRTGELFF. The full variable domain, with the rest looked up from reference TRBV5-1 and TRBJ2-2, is KAGVTQTPRYLIKTRGQQVTLSCSPISGHRSVSWYQQTPGQGLQFLFEYFSETQRNKGNFPGRFSGRQFSNSRSEMNVSTLELGDSALYLCASSLSAGRTGELFFGEGSRLTVL.

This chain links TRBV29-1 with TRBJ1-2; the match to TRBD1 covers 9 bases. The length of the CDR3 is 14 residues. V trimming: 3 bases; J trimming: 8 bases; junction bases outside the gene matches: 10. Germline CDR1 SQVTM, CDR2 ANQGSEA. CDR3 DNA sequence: TGCAGCGTTGAGGGGGATTACAGGGGGCCCGGCTACACCTTC. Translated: CSVEGDYRGPGYTF.

The CDR3 DNA reads as TGTGCCAGCAGCTTGGGCGGGACGAATTCACCCCTCCACTTT. Its protein is CASSLGGTNSPLHF. The chain couples TRBV5-4 to TRBJ1-6; possible D gene TRBD1, 5 bases. Trimming shortened V by 0 bases and J by 7 bases, and 8 bases separated the two germline ends. The germline gives CDR1 SGHNT, CDR2 YYREEE (reference sequence). The CDR3 sequence is 14 residues long.

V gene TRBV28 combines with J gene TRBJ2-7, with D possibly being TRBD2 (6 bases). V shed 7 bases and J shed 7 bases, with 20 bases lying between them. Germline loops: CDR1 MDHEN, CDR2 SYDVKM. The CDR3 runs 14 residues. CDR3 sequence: CASTPGRFRAEQYV. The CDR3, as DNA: TGTGCCAGCACCCCAGGGAGGTTTCGAGCTGAGCAGTACGTC.

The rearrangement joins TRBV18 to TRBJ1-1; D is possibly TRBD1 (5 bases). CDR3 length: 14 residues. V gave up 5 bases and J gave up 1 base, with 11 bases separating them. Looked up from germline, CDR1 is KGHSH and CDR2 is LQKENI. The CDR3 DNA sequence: TGTGCCAGCTCAACGGGGCGGGGGAACACTGAAGCTTTCTTT. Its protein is CASSTGRGNTEAFF.

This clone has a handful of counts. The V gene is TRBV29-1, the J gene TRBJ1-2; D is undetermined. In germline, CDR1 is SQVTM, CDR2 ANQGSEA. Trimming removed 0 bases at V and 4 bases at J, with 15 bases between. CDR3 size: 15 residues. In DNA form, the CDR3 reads TGCAGCGTTGAAGATTTTCGGGTTTTCGGCTATGGCTACACCTTC. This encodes CSVEDFRVFGYGYTF.

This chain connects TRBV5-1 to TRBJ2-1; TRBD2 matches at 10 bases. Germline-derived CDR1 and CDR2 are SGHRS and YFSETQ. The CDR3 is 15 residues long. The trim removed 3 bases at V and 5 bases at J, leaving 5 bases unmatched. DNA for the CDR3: TGCGCCAGCAGCTGGAGCGGGAGGGCGAACAATGAGCAGTTCTTC. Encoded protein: CASSWSGRANNEQFF.

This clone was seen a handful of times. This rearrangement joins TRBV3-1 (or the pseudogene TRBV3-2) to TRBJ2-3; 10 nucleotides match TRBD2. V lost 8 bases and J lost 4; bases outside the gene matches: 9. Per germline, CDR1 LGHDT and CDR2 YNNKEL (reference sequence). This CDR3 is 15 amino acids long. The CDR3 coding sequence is TGTGCCAGCGCCCCTAGCGGGAGTATTGCAGATACGCAGTATTTT. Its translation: CASAPSGSIADTQYF.

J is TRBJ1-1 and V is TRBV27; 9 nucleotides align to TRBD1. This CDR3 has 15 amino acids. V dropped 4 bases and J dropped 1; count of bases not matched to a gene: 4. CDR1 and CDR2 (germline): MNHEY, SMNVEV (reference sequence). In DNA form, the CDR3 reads TGTGCCAGCAGTTACAGGACAGGGGCGAACACTGAAGCTTTCTTT. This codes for CASSYRTGANTEAFF.

Written as DNA, the CDR3 is TGCGCCAGCAGGGCCGGGGGAAAGGAGACCCAGTACTTC. Protein sequence: CASRAGGKETQYF. This rearrangement joins TRBV5-1 to TRBJ2-5; D is possibly TRBD2 (6 bases). The CDR3 is made up of 13 amino acids. Trimming cost V 5 bases and J 5 bases, with 13 bases left between them. CDR1 and CDR2 (germline): SGHRS, YFSETQ.

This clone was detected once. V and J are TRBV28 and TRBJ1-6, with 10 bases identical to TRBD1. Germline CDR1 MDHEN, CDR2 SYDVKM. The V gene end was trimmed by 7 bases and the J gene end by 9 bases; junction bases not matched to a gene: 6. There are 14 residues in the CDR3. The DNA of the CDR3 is TGTGCCAGCATCAGGGACAGGGGAGGTTCACCCCTCCACTTT. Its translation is CASIRDRGGSPLHF.

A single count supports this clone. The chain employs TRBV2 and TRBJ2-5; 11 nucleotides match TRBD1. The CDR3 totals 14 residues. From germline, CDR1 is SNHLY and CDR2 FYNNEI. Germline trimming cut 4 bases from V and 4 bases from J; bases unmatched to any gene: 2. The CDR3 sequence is CASSGTGGGETQYF. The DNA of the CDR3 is TGTGCCAGCAGTGGGACAGGGGGCGGAGAGACCCAGTACTTC.

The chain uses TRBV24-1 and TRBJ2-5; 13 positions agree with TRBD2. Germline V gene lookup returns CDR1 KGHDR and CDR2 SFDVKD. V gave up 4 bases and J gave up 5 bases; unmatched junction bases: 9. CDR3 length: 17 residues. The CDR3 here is CATSDQTSGRAGETQYF. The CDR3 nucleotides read TGTGCCACCAGTGACCAAACTAGCGGGAGGGCCGGTGAGACCCAGTACTTC.

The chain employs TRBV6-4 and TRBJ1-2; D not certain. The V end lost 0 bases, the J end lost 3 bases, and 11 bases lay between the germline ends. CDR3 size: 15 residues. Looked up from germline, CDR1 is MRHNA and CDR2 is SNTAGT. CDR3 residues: CASSDSTRPHYGYTF. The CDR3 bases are TGTGCCAGCAGTGACTCGACCAGGCCTCACTATGGCTACACCTTC.

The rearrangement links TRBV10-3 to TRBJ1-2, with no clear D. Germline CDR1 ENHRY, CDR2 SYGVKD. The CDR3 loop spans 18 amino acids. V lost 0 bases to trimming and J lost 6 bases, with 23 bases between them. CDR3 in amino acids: CAISESPPEQSPLDGYTF. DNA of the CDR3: TGTGCCATCAGTGAGTCCCCACCCGAACAGAGTCCCCTCGATGGCTACACCTTC.

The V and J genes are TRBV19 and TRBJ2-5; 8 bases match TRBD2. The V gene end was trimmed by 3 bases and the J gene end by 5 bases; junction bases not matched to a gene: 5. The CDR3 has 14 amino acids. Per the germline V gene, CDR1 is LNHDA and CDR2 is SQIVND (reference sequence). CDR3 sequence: CASSMTGGRETQYF. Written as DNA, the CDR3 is TGTGCCAGTAGTATGACGGGGGGGCGGGAGACCCAGTACTTC.

Here the CDR3 reads CASSLRGSYNEQFF. In nucleotides, the CDR3 is TGTGCCAGCAGCTTACGGGGGTCGTACAATGAGCAGTTCTTC. The chain carries TRBV7-9 and TRBJ2-1; a weak D match, TRBD2 (6 bases). The CDR3 loop spans 14 amino acids. CDR1 is SEHNR, CDR2 FQNEAQ, per germline (reference sequence). V was cut by 2 bases and J by 4 bases, with 9 bases left in between.